A selection of T cell receptor beta chains follows, all from one sample in a study of cytomegalovirus exposure and HLA in healthy donors. The protocol was immunoSEQ multiplex PCR, while the TCRdb copy is restricted to in-frame clones and leaves out a portion. The profile shows under 250,000 clones, 70% to 90% of them singletons. Sequencing used PBMCs. These receptors were obtained from a woman aged 60 to 75 in good health and CMV-seropositive. Each CDR3 is given with its conserved first and last residue. Fields, in order: J gene, V gene, clone size, D gene, CDR3 DNA, CDR3 protein. A D gene is named only where the DNA matches it firmly. Clone size is not always given. Where it is, it says once, few, many or a class for expanded clones.

J gene: TRBJ1-5
V gene: TRBV19
clone size: NA
D gene: NA
CDR3 DNA: TGTGCCAGTAGTATACGGCGGGGGGGCTTTTCGGGCAATCAGCCCCAGCATTTT
CDR3 protein: CASSIRRGGFSGNQPQHF

J gene: TRBJ1-2
V gene: TRBV2
clone size: once
D gene: NA
CDR3 DNA: TGTGCCAGCAGTGAAGCAGGGGCCCCAAACTATGGCTACACCTTC
CDR3 protein: CASSEAGAPNYGYTF

J gene: TRBJ2-7
V gene: TRBV5-4
clone size: NA
D gene: NA
CDR3 DNA: TGTGCCAGCACCAGGGGGGACGGCCTCTACGAGCAGTACTTC
CDR3 protein: CASTRGDGLYEQYF

J gene: TRBJ2-5
V gene: TRBV18
clone size: NA
D gene: NA
CDR3 DNA: TGTGCCAGCTCACCGGTGGGAGTTTTAGTCGGGGAGACCCAGTACTTC
CDR3 protein: CASSPVGVLVGETQYF

J gene: TRBJ2-1
V gene: TRBV5-4
clone size: NA
D gene: TRBD2
CDR3 DNA: TGTGCCAGCAGCCCGGGAGGAGGTTCGGATGAGCAGTTCTTC
CDR3 protein: CASSPGGGSDEQFF

J gene: TRBJ2-2
V gene: TRBV2
clone size: few
D gene: TRBD1
CDR3 DNA: TGTGCCAGCAGTGTAGAAAGGGGGCAGGGGACCGGGGAGCTGTTTTTT
CDR3 protein: CASSVERGQGTGELFF

J gene: TRBJ1-3
V gene: TRBV6-5
clone size: once
D gene: NA
CDR3 DNA: TGTGCCAGCAGTTTGACAGAGTTCTCTGGAAACACCATATATTTT
CDR3 protein: CASSLTEFSGNTIYF

J gene: TRBJ2-5
V gene: TRBV5-1
clone size: few
D gene: NA
CDR3 DNA: TGCGCCAGCAGCTCTGGGCTGCAAGAGACCCAGTACTTC
CDR3 protein: CASSSGLQETQYF

J gene: TRBJ2-7
V gene: TRBV5-6
clone size: once
D gene: NA
CDR3 DNA: TGTGCCAGCAGCTTGGCCTGGACTGCGGAGCAGTACTTC
CDR3 protein: CASSLAWTAEQYF

J gene: TRBJ1-1
V gene: TRBV6-5
clone size: NA
D gene: TRBD1
CDR3 DNA: TGTGCCAGCAGTAGGGGGGGGACAGGGCCCTTGGAAGCTTTCTTT
CDR3 protein: CASSRGGTGPLEAFF

J gene: TRBJ1-4
V gene: TRBV5-1
clone size: NA
D gene: NA
CDR3 DNA: TGCGCCAGCAGCTTGGGGGGGGGCCTTACTAATGAAAAACTGTTTTTT
CDR3 protein: CASSLGGGLTNEKLFF

J gene: TRBJ1-2
V gene: TRBV29-1
clone size: NA
D gene: NA
CDR3 DNA: TGCAGCGTTGAGGACAGCCCGCTAGAATATGGCTACACCTTC
CDR3 protein: CSVEDSPLEYGYTF

J gene: TRBJ1-6
V gene: TRBV4-1
clone size: few
D gene: NA
CDR3 DNA: TGCGCCAGCAGCCAAGTCAGTCCAATTCAGGGAGGTCCACCCCTCCACTTT
CDR3 protein: CASSQVSPIQGGPPLHF

J gene: TRBJ2-1
V gene: TRBV5-1
clone size: NA
D gene: NA
CDR3 DNA: TGCGCCAGCAGCTTGGACAGGTCCTCCTACAATGAGCAGTTCTTC
CDR3 protein: CASSLDRSSYNEQFF

J gene: TRBJ2-1
V gene: TRBV7-3
clone size: NA
D gene: TRBD2
CDR3 DNA: TGTGCCAGCAGCTTAAACCTGGGGGGGAGGCTTGACAATGAGCAGTTCTTC
CDR3 protein: CASSLNLGGRLDNEQFF

J gene: TRBJ2-3
V gene: TRBV9
clone size: NA
D gene: TRBD1
CDR3 DNA: TGTGCCAGCAGTACAGGGGTTTTGGGGGCAGATACGCAGTATTTT
CDR3 protein: CASSTGVLGADTQYF

J gene: TRBJ1-1
V gene: TRBV10-1
clone size: NA
D gene: TRBD1
CDR3 DNA: TGCGCCAGCAGACTAGACAGGGGTAACACTGAAGCTTTCTTT
CDR3 protein: CASRLDRGNTEAFF

J gene: TRBJ2-7
V gene: TRBV19
clone size: NA
D gene: TRBD1
CDR3 DNA: TGTGCCAGTAGTCCGGGACAGGATTACGGGCAGTACTTC
CDR3 protein: CASSPGQDYGQYF

J gene: TRBJ1-1
V gene: TRBV6-1
clone size: NA
D gene: NA
CDR3 DNA: TGTGCCAGCAGTGAAAATAGGAACACTGAAGCTTTCTTT
CDR3 protein: CASSENRNTEAFF

J gene: TRBJ2-7
V gene: TRBV4-2
clone size: NA
D gene: TRBD2
CDR3 DNA: TGTGCCAGCAGCCAAAAATTGTCTAGCGGAACAGCACAGTACTTC
CDR3 protein: CASSQKLSSGTAQYF

J gene: TRBJ2-1
V gene: TRBV29-1
clone size: NA
D gene: TRBD1
CDR3 DNA: TGCAGCGTCGACAGGGGAGGCAATGAGCAGTTCTTC
CDR3 protein: CSVDRGGNEQFF

J gene: TRBJ2-7
V gene: TRBV7-7
clone size: once
D gene: NA
CDR3 DNA: TGTGCTAGCAGCCCAGGCCCTACTGACGGCTCCTACGAGCAGTACTTC
CDR3 protein: CASSPGPTDGSYEQYF

J gene: TRBJ2-3
V gene: TRBV6-4
clone size: NA
D gene: TRBD2
CDR3 DNA: TGTGCCAGCAGTGACGGGACTAGCGGCACAGATACGCAGTATTTT
CDR3 protein: CASSDGTSGTDTQYF

J gene: TRBJ1-5
V gene: TRBV19
clone size: few
D gene: TRBD1
CDR3 DNA: TGTGCCAGTAGGGGGACAGATAGCAATCAGCCCCAGCATTTT
CDR3 protein: CASRGTDSNQPQHF

J gene: TRBJ2-7
V gene: TRBV7-9
clone size: NA
D gene: TRBD1
CDR3 DNA: TGTGCCAGCAGCTTAGCGCCGGGACAGGGGCTCCCCGAGCAGTACTTC
CDR3 protein: CASSLAPGQGLPEQYF

J gene: TRBJ1-1
V gene: TRBV4-2
clone size: NA
D gene: TRBD1
CDR3 DNA: TGTGCCAGCAGCCAAGTGGGACAGTTGAACACTGAAGCTTTCTTT
CDR3 protein: CASSQVGQLNTEAFF

J gene: TRBJ2-5
V gene: TRBV9
clone size: NA
D gene: TRBD2
CDR3 DNA: TGTGCCAGCAGCCCTAGGACTAGCGCGGAGACCCAGTACTTC
CDR3 protein: CASSPRTSAETQYF

J gene: TRBJ2-2
V gene: TRBV4-1
clone size: NA
D gene: TRBD2
CDR3 DNA: TGCGCCAGCAGCCCCGGTCCTAGCGGGATCGCCGGGGAGCTGTTTTTT
CDR3 protein: CASSPGPSGIAGELFF

J gene: TRBJ2-7
V gene: TRBV4-1
clone size: once
D gene: NA
CDR3 DNA: TGCGCCAGCAGCCGGGAGGAAGCAAGGGAGCAGTACTTC
CDR3 protein: CASSREEAREQYF

J gene: TRBJ1-5
V gene: TRBV30
clone size: NA
D gene: NA
CDR3 DNA: TGTGCCTGGAGTGTTCGCAGGGGTCAGCCCCAGCATTTT
CDR3 protein: CAWSVRRGQPQHF

J gene: TRBJ2-7
V gene: TRBV27
clone size: NA
D gene: NA
CDR3 DNA: TGTGCCAGCAGTTTAGGCGGGATAGGGTCCTACGAGCAGTACTTC
CDR3 protein: CASSLGGIGSYEQYF

J gene: TRBJ1-2
V gene: TRBV10-3
clone size: few
D gene: NA
CDR3 DNA: TGTGCCATCAGCCTGGACAACACTAACTATGGCTACACCTTC
CDR3 protein: CAISLDNTNYGYTF

J gene: TRBJ2-7
V gene: TRBV7-7
clone size: NA
D gene: NA
CDR3 DNA: TGTGCTAGCAGCTTTGGGAGCTCCTACGAGCAGTACTTC
CDR3 protein: CASSFGSSYEQYF

J gene: TRBJ1-2
V gene: TRBV30
clone size: NA
D gene: TRBD1
CDR3 DNA: TGTGCCTGGAGGGACAGGGGATTAGGGGGCTACACCTTC
CDR3 protein: CAWRDRGLGGYTF

J gene: TRBJ1-2
V gene: TRBV30
clone size: NA
D gene: TRBD1
CDR3 DNA: TGTGCCTGGAGTGTACAGGGGCCCTATTCTAACTATGGCTACACCTTC
CDR3 protein: CAWSVQGPYSNYGYTF

J gene: TRBJ2-3
V gene: TRBV20-1
clone size: NA
D gene: NA
CDR3 DNA: TGCAGTGCTACCAACACAGATACGCAGTATTTT
CDR3 protein: CSATNTDTQYF

J gene: TRBJ2-1
V gene: TRBV5-1
clone size: NA
D gene: NA
CDR3 DNA: TGCGCCAGCAGCTTCGCCGACACCCCCTTTAACAATGAGCAGTTCTTC
CDR3 protein: CASSFADTPFNNEQFF

J gene: TRBJ2-3
V gene: TRBV18
clone size: NA
D gene: TRBD2
CDR3 DNA: TGTGCCGGATCTCGGCCTAGCGGGAGAGCAGATACGCAGTATTTT
CDR3 protein: CAGSRPSGRADTQYF

J gene: TRBJ1-4
V gene: TRBV2
clone size: NA
D gene: TRBD1
CDR3 DNA: TGTGCCAGCACGGGGGACAGGGTCAGTTCGGCAACTAATGAAAAACTGTTTTTT
CDR3 protein: CASTGDRVSSATNEKLFF

J gene: TRBJ1-5
V gene: TRBV28
clone size: NA
D gene: TRBD1
CDR3 DNA: TGTGCCAGCAGTTCACACAGGGGCGATCAGCCCCAGCATTTT
CDR3 protein: CASSSHRGDQPQHF

J gene: TRBJ1-2
V gene: TRBV5-1
clone size: NA
D gene: TRBD1
CDR3 DNA: TGCGCCAGCAGCCAGGGACAGGTCTATGGCTACACCTTC
CDR3 protein: CASSQGQVYGYTF

J gene: TRBJ1-3
V gene: TRBV19
clone size: NA
D gene: TRBD1
CDR3 DNA: TGTGCCAGTAGTTCGCAGGGGGCGCGTGGAAACACCATATATTTT
CDR3 protein: CASSSQGARGNTIYF

J gene: TRBJ1-2
V gene: TRBV4-1
clone size: NA
D gene: TRBD1
CDR3 DNA: TGCGCCAGCAGCCAACGGACAGGGGTGGACAGAGGCTACACCTTC
CDR3 protein: CASSQRTGVDRGYTF

J gene: TRBJ2-5
V gene: TRBV28
clone size: NA
D gene: TRBD1
CDR3 DNA: TGTGCCAGCAGTGTGGGGGACAGGGATGCGGAGACCCAGTACTTC
CDR3 protein: CASSVGDRDAETQYF

J gene: TRBJ1-3
V gene: TRBV13
clone size: NA
D gene: TRBD1
CDR3 DNA: TGTGCCAGCAGCTGGGACAGGGGGCCTGGAAACACCATATATTTT
CDR3 protein: CASSWDRGPGNTIYF

J gene: TRBJ2-2
V gene: TRBV2
clone size: few
D gene: NA
CDR3 DNA: TGTGCCAGCAGTGAGGAGCGGGTAATCGGGGAGCTGTTTTTT
CDR3 protein: CASSEERVIGELFF